This record looks at one TCR beta chain sequence and its context. The target antigen is unknown. This sample was taken from a study of T cell repertoires in cytomegalovirus infection. As for the study in general: CMV epitopes, recently identified HLA-C-restricted and well-studied HLA-B-restricted, were used. Public TCR beta signature analysis indicated the presence of both CMV infection and matching HLA type.

Broader study findings: CMV-specific TCR beta clonotypes restricted by HLA-C dominated the ex vivo response.

Per the germline V gene, CDR1 is SGHVS and CDR2 is FNYEAQ. CDR3 length equals 13 residues. V lost 5 bases and J 4 bases, leaving 11 bases between the germline ends. MiXCR was run by TCRdb on the reads, yielding one entry per CDR3 protein. This sample has about 920,000 distinct CDR3 sequences, with approximately 31% found just once. This specimen was cultured CD8+ T cells from PBMCs, taken from culture after CMV antigen stimulation. V usage is TRBV7-6 and J usage is TRBJ2-5, with D possibly matching TRBD2 (5 bases). The receptor was isolated from a human donor in good health (CMV status not recorded). Some clones in this sample may be carry-over from other donors' samples. CDR3 loop: CASSPPGSETQYF. For the CDR3, the DNA is TGTGCCAGCAGCCCTCCGGGGTCAGAGACCCAGTACTTC.